These 14 T cell receptor beta chains share one sample of origin, sequenced in a study of metastatic and nonmetastatic thyroid tumors. Patients underwent thyroid surgery, and none had received any treatment before it. TCRdb re-clonotyped the PCR reads via MiXCR. The table has about 34,000 clones, roughly 15% seen once. The sequenced material came from blood. The receptors come from a female donor with papillary thyroid cancer or a benign thyroid nodule (not recorded which). Some clones in this sample may be carry-over from other donors' samples.

This clone was seen a few times. The CDR3 does not end in the conserved phenylalanine or tryptophan, so this is likely a read error. V usage is TRBV12-3 or TRBV12-4 and J usage is TRBJ1-2; no clear D gene. This CDR3 has 13 amino acids. V gave up 6 bases and J gave up 7 bases, with 15 bases separating them. CDR3 sequence (DNA): TGTGCCAGCAGCGCACAGCGTAAGGGTGGCTACACCTCC. Its protein product is CASSAQRKGGYTS.

In this sample, this clone turned up many times. This chain uses TRBV10-1 with TRBJ2-1, with 10 bases identical to TRBD2. V was clipped by 3 bases and J by 3 bases; unmatched bases: 11. This CDR3 is 18 amino acids long. Looked up from germline, CDR1 is WNHNN and CDR2 is SYGVQD (reference sequence). CDR3 bases: TGCGCCAGCAGTGATTATCGAACCGGGACTAGCGACTACAATGAGCAGTTCTTC. As protein: CASSDYRTGTSDYNEQFF.

There are many counts of this clone. The chain is built from TRBV20-1 and TRBJ2-1; 10 bases align to TRBD1. Germline values: CDR1 DFQATT, CDR2 SNEGSKA (reference sequence). Trimming took 6 bases from V and 8 from J; bases not matched to a gene: 10. The CDR3 runs to 14 residues. The CDR3 loop reads CSARGQGKQDEQFF. Here the CDR3 DNA reads TGCAGTGCCCGGGGACAGGGGAAGCAGGATGAGCAGTTCTTC.

This clone was observed many times. A much more abundant neighbour one base away suggests this may be a read error. The CDR3: CACSLSISGSTDTQYF. DNA for the CDR3: TGTGCCTGCAGCCTTAGTATTAGCGGGAGCACAGATACGCAGTATTTT. This rearrangement joins TRBV11-1 to TRBJ2-3; 7 nucleotides line up with TRBD2. The germline V gene encodes CDR1 SGHAT and CDR2 FQDESV (reference sequence). The CDR3 contains 16 residues.

The chain uses TRBV27 and TRBJ2-7, with D perhaps assigned TRBD1 or TRBD2 (5 bases each). The V gene lost 4 bases and the J gene lost 3 bases, with 16 bases spanning the gap. There are 15 residues in the CDR3. Germline CDR1 and CDR2: MNHEY and SMNVEV (reference sequence). Written as DNA, the CDR3 is TGTGCCAGCAGTTATAGTGGGGCGGGTAGCTACGAGCAGTACTTC. Amino acids: CASSYSGAGSYEQYF.

This clone was seen a few times. This specimen includes other DNA sequences encoding the same CDR3. The rearrangement uses TRBV20-1 and TRBJ2-1, with D maybe TRBD2 (7 bases). Germline CDR1 DFQATT, CDR2 SNEGSKA (reference sequence). V was pared by 0 bases and J by 6 bases, with 15 bases between. The CDR3 contains 15 residues. The CDR3 bases are TGCAGTGCTAGAGATTGGGCGGGGGCCGGCAATGAGCAGTTCTTC. Translation gives CSARDWAGAGNEQFF.

This clone was counted only a few times. A clone one base away is much larger, so this may be a read error. The rearrangement links TRBV2 to TRBJ2-2, with D perhaps TRBD2 (5 bases). From germline, CDR1 is SNHLY and CDR2 FYNNEI. Deletions cut 7 bases from V and 6 bases from J, with 15 bases between. The CDR3 length is 14 residues. CDR3: CASKERSEAGELFF. CDR3 DNA sequence: TGTGCCAGCAAAGAGCGATCGGAGGCCGGGGAGCTGTTTTTT.

This clone has ten or more counts. The rearrangement uses TRBV11-2 and TRBJ2-7; 13 bases are shared with TRBD2. CDR1 and CDR2 from the germline V gene are SGHAT and FQNNGV. Trimming cost V 1 base and J 5 bases; bases outside gene matches: 2. There are 15 residues in the CDR3. This CDR3 reads CASSLATSGRDEQYF. The CDR3 DNA sequence: TGTGCCAGCAGCTTAGCTACTAGCGGGAGGGACGAGCAGTACTTC.

This clone has a count of ten or more. This chain uses TRBV5-4 with TRBJ1-3, with 8 bases lining up with TRBD1. The germline V gene encodes CDR1 SGHNT and CDR2 YYREEE (reference sequence). The CDR3 extends over 17 amino acids. Losses at the gene ends were 2 bases for V and 4 bases for J; bases not matched to a gene: 11. This chain's CDR3 is CASSFGQGGLSGNTIYF. The DNA for the CDR3 is TGTGCCAGCAGCTTTGGACAGGGAGGACTTTCGGGAAACACCATATATTTT.

This clone occurred many times. The chain has TRBV3-1 and TRBJ2-3, with TRBD2 matching 13 bases. Germline V gene lookup returns CDR1 LGHDT and CDR2 YNNKEL (reference sequence). This CDR3 has 15 amino acids. J gave up 4 bases and V 4 bases, and 2 bases lay outside the gene matches. CDR3 residues: CASSPTSGRPDTQYF. The CDR3 bases are TGTGCCAGCAGCCCGACTAGCGGGAGGCCAGATACGCAGTATTTT.

This clone was observed at least ten times. This rearrangement joins TRBV20-1 to TRBJ1-5; D is unclear. CDR3 length: 12 amino acids. CDR1 and CDR2 from the germline V gene are DFQATT and SNEGSKA (reference sequence). The V end was cut by 4 bases, the J end by 4 bases, with 8 bases between. The CDR3, as DNA: TGCAGTGCTATTTTACAGAATCAGCCCCAGCATTTT. As protein: CSAILQNQPQHF.

The genes are TRBV28 and TRBJ2-5; D unclear. Germline CDR1 and CDR2: MDHEN and SYDVKM. The CDR3 is made up of 13 amino acids. V lost 10 bases and J 1 base, leaving 13 bases between the germline ends. CDR3 region: CAISEWAQETQYF. The CDR3 nucleotides are TGTGCCATCAGCGAGTGGGCCCAAGAGACCCAGTACTTC.

As concerns this clone: One junction end disagrees with the germline gene, perhaps due to a read error. CDR3 sequence: CASILGTSVFTDTQYF. CDR3 DNA sequence: TGCGCCAGCATCTTGGGGACTAGCGTGTTCACAGATACGCAGTATTTT. V is TRBV5-1 and J is TRBJ2-3; the match to TRBD2 covers 10 bases. Germline-derived CDR1 and CDR2 are SGHRS and YFSETQ. The CDR3 contains 16 residues.

This clone has a count of ten or more. The chain's CDR3 is CASSHFLSGRSRNEQFF. The CDR3 bases are TGTGCCAGCAGCCACTTTCTTAGCGGGAGATCCCGCAATGAGCAGTTCTTC. J is TRBJ2-1 and V is TRBV3-1; 9 nucleotides match TRBD2. The V and J ends lost 3 bases and 6 bases, in that order; junction bases with no gene match: 12. Germline V lookup: CDR1 LGHDT, CDR2 YNNKEL (reference sequence). The CDR3 length is 17 residues.